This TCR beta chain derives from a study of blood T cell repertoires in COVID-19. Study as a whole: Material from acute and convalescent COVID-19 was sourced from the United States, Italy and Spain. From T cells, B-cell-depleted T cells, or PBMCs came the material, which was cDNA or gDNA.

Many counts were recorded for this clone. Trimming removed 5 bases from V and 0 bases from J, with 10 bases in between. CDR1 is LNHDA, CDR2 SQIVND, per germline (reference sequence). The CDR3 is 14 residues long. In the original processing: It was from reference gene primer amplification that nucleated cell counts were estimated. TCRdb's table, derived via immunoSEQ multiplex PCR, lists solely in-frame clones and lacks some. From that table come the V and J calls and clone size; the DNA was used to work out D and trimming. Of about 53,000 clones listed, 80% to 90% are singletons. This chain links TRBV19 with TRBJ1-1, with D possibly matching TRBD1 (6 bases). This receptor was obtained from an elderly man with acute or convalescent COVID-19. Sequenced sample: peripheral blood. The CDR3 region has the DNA TGTGCCAGTAGTCCCCAGGGGTTGAACACTGAAGCTTTCTTT. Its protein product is CASSPQGLNTEAFF. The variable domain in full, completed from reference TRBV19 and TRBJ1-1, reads DGGITQSPKYLFRKEGQNVTLSCEQNLNHDAMYWYRQDPGQGLRLIYYSQIVNDFQKGDIAEGYSVSREKKESFPLTVTSAQKNPTAFYLCASSPQGLNTEAFFGQGTRLTVV.